These 11 T cell receptor beta chains share one sample of origin, sequenced in a study of blood T cell repertoires in COVID-19. Using immunoSEQ multiplex PCR, the repertoire was profiled, and TCRdb retains in-frame clones only, with some absent. Of under 80,000 clones in the sample, approximately 90% are singletons; the top ten hold about 4.2%. Sequencing input: peripheral blood. These receptors were collected from an older man with active COVID-19.

DNA for the CDR3: TGTGCCAGCAGTGAACGGACTAGCGGGAGGGCCGTGGATGAGCAGTTCTTC. This gives the protein CASSERTSGRAVDEQFF. This chain connects TRBV25-1 to TRBJ2-1; 15 bases agree with TRBD2. The CDR3 has 17 residues. With V trimmed by 2 bases and J by 8 bases, 7 bases remained unmatched. Germline V CDR1 and CDR2: MGHDK, SYGVNS.

The V and J genes are TRBV15 and TRBJ1-5, with TRBD1 matching over 8 bases. CDR1 and CDR2 from the germline V gene are LNHNV and YYDKDF (reference sequence). J was trimmed by 5 bases and V by 4 bases; bases with no gene match: 7. The CDR3 covers 15 residues. CDR3 sequence (DNA): TGTGCCACCAGCATGGCAGGGGGCGGGTATCAGCCCCAGCATTTT. Translating gives CATSMAGGGYQPQHF.

This clone appeared once. Additional DNA sequences in this sample encode the identical CDR3. The genes are TRBV9 and TRBJ2-5, with a weak D call TRBD2 (5 bases). Germline V gene sequence: CDR1 SGDLS, CDR2 YYNGEE. The CDR3 covers 13 residues. V dropped 0 bases and J dropped 2 bases, with 5 bases sitting between them. The CDR3 protein is CASSVAGQETQYF. For the CDR3, the DNA is TGTGCCAGCAGCGTAGCGGGACAAGAGACCCAGTACTTC.

This clone was seen a handful of times. V usage is TRBV7-2 and J usage is TRBJ2-3; 10 bases fit TRBD2. CDR3 length: 18 residues. The junction had 12 bases not matched to a gene; V was cut back by 4 bases and J by 2 bases. Germline CDR1 is SGHTA and CDR2 is FQGNSA. Here the CDR3 DNA reads TGTGCCAGCAGCTCCTCGCTAGCGGGAGTTCACCCCACAGATACGCAGTATTTT. Its translation is CASSSSLAGVHPTDTQYF.

The chain joins TRBV19 to TRBJ2-3, with 9 bases fitting TRBD1. This CDR3 contains 15 residues. Germline V gives CDR1 LNHDA, CDR2 SQIVND (reference sequence). Trimming removed 5 bases from V and 3 bases from J; junction bases left unmatched: 6. The CDR3 coding sequence is TGTGCCAGTAGTCCCCGGGACAGGGATACAGATACGCAGTATTTT. Amino acid sequence: CASSPRDRDTDTQYF.

The V and J genes are TRBV19 and TRBJ2-3; D is possibly TRBD2 (6 bases). Germline V gene lookup returns CDR1 LNHDA and CDR2 SQIVND (reference sequence). The CDR3 extends over 15 amino acids. The V end lost 1 base, the J end lost 1 base, and 9 bases lay between the germline ends. The chain's CDR3 is CASSIAQRGTDTQYF. For the CDR3, the DNA is TGTGCCAGTAGTATAGCCCAGCGGGGCACAGATACGCAGTATTTT.

The gene calls are TRBV11-3 and TRBJ2-1; D remains ambiguous. V was cut by 0 bases and J by 10 bases, with 13 bases left in between. From germline, CDR1 is SGHNT and CDR2 YENEEA. The CDR3 has 14 residues. CDR3 coding DNA: TGTGCCAGCAGCTTAGACGTCGTGACCAGGGAGCAGTTCTTC. Translation: CASSLDVVTREQFF.

The chain employs TRBV14 and TRBJ2-1; D perhaps matches TRBD2 (5 bases). V was cut by 4 bases and J by 12 bases, with 16 bases left in between. Germline lookup yields CDR1 SGHDN and CDR2 FVKESK. The CDR3 is made up of 13 amino acids. Written as DNA, the CDR3 is TGTGCCAGCAGCCCTCGGACTCGGGTAGGGCAGTTCTTC. Amino acid sequence: CASSPRTRVGQFF.

The chain has TRBV30 and TRBJ1-5; a weak D match, TRBD1 (5 bases). Trimming removed 7 bases at V and 1 base at J, with 8 bases between. CDR1 and CDR2 from the germline V gene are GTSNPN and SVGIG (reference sequence). There are 12 residues in the CDR3. CDR3 protein: CAFGHSNQPQHF. The CDR3 DNA reads as TGTGCCTTTGGACACAGCAATCAGCCCCAGCATTTT. Filled out from reference TRBV30 and TRBJ1-5, the complete variable domain reads SQTIHQWPATLVQPVGSPLSLECTVEGTSNPNLYWYRQAAGRGLQLLFYSVGIGQISSEVPQNLSASRPQDRQFILSSKKLLLSDSGFYLCAFGHSNQPQHFGDGTRLSIL.

The rearrangement links TRBV7-6 to TRBJ2-7, with 7 bases aligning to TRBD1. With 4 bases clipped from V and 6 bases from J, the junction kept 12 bases outside the gene matches. This CDR3 contains 15 residues. Germline CDR1 SGHVS, CDR2 FNYEAQ. The CDR3 is CASSSQGQLAGEQYF. The CDR3 region has the DNA TGTGCCAGCAGCTCCCAGGGACAGCTGGCAGGCGAGCAGTACTTC. Filled out from reference TRBV7-6 and TRBJ2-7, the complete variable domain reads GAGVSQSPRYKVTKRGQDVALRCDPISGHVSLYWYRQALGQGPEFLTYFNYEAQQDKSGLPNDRFSAERPEGSISTLTIQRTEQRDSAMYRCASSSQGQLAGEQYFGPGTRLTVT.

This clone showed up just a few times. This chain uses TRBV7-9 with TRBJ2-7, with a weak D call TRBD2 (6 bases). CDR1 and CDR2 from the germline V gene are SEHNR and FQNEAQ (reference sequence). This CDR3 is 12 amino acids long. Between the trimmed V and J ends, which lost 5 bases and 4 bases, there was a span of 9 bases. The CDR3 is CASSPGLYEQYF. CDR3 sequence (DNA): TGTGCCAGCAGCCCGGGACTGTACGAGCAGTACTTC.